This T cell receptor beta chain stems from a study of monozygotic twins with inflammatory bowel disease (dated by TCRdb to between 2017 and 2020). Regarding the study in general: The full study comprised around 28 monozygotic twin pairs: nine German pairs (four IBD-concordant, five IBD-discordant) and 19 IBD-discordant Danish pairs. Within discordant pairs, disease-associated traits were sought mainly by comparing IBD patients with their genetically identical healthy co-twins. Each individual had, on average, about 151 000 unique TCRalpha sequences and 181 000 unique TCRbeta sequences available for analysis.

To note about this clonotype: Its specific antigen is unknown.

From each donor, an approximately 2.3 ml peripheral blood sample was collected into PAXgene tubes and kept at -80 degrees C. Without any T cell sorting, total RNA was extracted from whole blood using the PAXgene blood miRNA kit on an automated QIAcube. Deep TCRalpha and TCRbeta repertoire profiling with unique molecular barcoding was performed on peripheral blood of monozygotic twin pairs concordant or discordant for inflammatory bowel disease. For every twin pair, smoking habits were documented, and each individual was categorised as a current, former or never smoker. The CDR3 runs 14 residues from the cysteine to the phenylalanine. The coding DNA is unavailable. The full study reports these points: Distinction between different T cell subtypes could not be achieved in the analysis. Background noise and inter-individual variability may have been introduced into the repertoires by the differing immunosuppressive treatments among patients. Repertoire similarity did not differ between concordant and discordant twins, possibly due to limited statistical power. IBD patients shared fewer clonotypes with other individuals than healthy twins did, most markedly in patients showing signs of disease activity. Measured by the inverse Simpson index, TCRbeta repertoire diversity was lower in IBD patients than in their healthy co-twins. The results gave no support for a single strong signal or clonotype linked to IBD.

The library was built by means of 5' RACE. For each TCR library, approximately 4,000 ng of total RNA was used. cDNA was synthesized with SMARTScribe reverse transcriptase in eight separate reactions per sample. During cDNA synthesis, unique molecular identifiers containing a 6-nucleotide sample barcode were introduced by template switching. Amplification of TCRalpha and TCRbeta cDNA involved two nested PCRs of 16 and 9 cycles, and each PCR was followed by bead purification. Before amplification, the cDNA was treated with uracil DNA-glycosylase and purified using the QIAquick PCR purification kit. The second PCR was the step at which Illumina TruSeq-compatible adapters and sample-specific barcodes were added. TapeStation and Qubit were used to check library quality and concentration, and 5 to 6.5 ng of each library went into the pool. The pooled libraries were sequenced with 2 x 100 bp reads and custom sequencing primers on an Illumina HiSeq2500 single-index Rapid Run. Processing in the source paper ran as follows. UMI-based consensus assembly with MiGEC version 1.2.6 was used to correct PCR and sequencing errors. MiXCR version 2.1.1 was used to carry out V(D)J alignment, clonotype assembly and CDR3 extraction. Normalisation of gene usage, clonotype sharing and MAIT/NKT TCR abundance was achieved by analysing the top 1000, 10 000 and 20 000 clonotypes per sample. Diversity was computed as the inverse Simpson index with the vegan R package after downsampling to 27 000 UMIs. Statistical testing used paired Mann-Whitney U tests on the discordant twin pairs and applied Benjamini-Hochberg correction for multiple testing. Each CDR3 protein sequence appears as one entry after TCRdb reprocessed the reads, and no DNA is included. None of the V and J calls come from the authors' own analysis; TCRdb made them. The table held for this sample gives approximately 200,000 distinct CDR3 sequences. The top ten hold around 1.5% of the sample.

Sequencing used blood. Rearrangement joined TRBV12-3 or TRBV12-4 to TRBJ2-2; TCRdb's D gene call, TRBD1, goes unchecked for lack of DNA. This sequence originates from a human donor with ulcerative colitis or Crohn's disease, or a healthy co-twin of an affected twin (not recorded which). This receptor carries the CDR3 CASSSWAVTGELFF.